This T cell receptor beta chain was sequenced in a study of blood T cell repertoires in COVID-19. Study at large: COVID-19 samples, acute and convalescent, were from the United States, Italy and Spain. T cells, B-cell-depleted T cells, or PBMCs provided the cDNA or gDNA that served as material.

Looked up from germline, CDR1 is SGDLS and CDR2 is YYNGEE. The germline V and J ends were trimmed by 0 bases and 8 bases, with 11 bases remaining between them. The CDR3 runs 13 residues. This clone has just a few counts. Original data processing: Using reference gene primer amplification, nucleated cell counts were estimated. Clones were read by immunoSEQ multiplex PCR, and TCRdb kept only the in-frame ones, dropping some. That table furnishes V, J and clone size, whereas the DNA furnished D and trimming. The profile shows under 80,000 clones, roughly nine tenths of them singletons. The sequenced sample consisted of peripheral blood. The receptor was isolated from a man between 50 and 59 years old with active COVID-19. The chain has TRBV9 and TRBJ1-1; D is undetermined. The CDR3 coding sequence is TGTGCCAGCAGCGTAGAGTCGGCGGGGGAAGCTTTCTTT. Amino acids: CASSVESAGEAFF. The variable domain in full, completed from reference TRBV9 and TRBJ1-1, reads DSGVTQTPKHLITATGQRVTLRCSPRSGDLSVYWYQQSLDQGLQFLIQYYNGEERAKGNILERFSAQQFPDLHSELNLSSLELGDSALYFCASSVESAGEAFFGQGTRLTVV.